This is a list of T cell receptor beta chains from one sample in a study of blood T cell repertoires in COVID-19. Here immunoSEQ multiplex PCR was the method, and the copy in TCRdb shows in-frame clones only, minus some. Counted here are 190,000 or so clones, about 89% occurring once; the ten biggest clones make up around 7%. What was sequenced was peripheral blood. All receptors derive from a man aged 35 to 55 with acute or convalescent COVID-19. The CDR3 runs from the conserved cysteine through the conserved F or W.

V gene,J gene,CDR3 protein
TRBV3-1/TRBV3-2,TRBJ1-1,CASSLGESDTEAFF
TRBV18,TRBJ2-7,CASSLTTELSYEQYF
TRBV2,TRBJ1-4,CASSEGAQTNEKLFF
TRBV6-2/TRBV6-3,TRBJ2-2,CASSTDRGPVRIVRELFF
TRBV6-5,TRBJ2-5,CASSKPDRAETQYF
TRBV11-3,TRBJ2-1,CASSLSSGHLYNEQFF
TRBV10-3,TRBJ1-1,CAISDQEWAFF
TRBV6-6,TRBJ2-5,CASSPPRGLSLQETQYF
TRBV7-9,TRBJ1-6,CASSLSDRFNSPLHF
TRBV2,TRBJ2-5,CASSPPSGGLQETQYF
TRBV30,TRBJ2-2,CAWSVQERRMANTGELFF
TRBV15,TRBJ1-2,CATSRTQGQNYGYTF
TRBV4-3,TRBJ1-4,CASSQGHSSEKLFF
TRBV7-2,TRBJ1-4,CASSHGPASEKLFF
TRBV6-2/TRBV6-3,TRBJ2-7,CASSWYGSSYEQYF
TRBV5-1,TRBJ2-7,CASSLGPDRVRGYEQYF
TRBV9,TRBJ2-3,CASSFQSSAHTDTQYF
TRBV6-6,TRBJ1-1,CASSYVRVAEAFF
TRBV19,TRBJ2-7,CASSKTGLYEQYF
TRBV5-4,TRBJ2-7,CASSLRGGTYEQYF
TRBV5-1,TRBJ2-2,CASSFSRAGGSNTGELFF
TRBV6-2/TRBV6-3,TRBJ2-5,CASSWTSGEETQYF
TRBV5-4,TRBJ2-2,CASSPPPGTGFTGELFF
TRBV6-1,TRBJ1-5,CASSVIRVTVNQPQHF
TRBV24-1,TRBJ2-5,CATSVNRGGGGETQYF
TRBV6-1,TRBJ1-1,CASSERRGMNTEAFF
TRBV18,TRBJ1-4,CATAAGTGRGTNEKLFF
TRBV27,TRBJ2-7,CASRFLRTGEQYF
TRBV12-3/TRBV12-4,TRBJ2-5,CASGDRTQETQYF
TRBV4-2,TRBJ2-2,CASSQESSSGGLNTGELFF
TRBV19,TRBJ2-1,CASSIGDRGYNEQFF
TRBV4-3,TRBJ1-4,CASSHGTGRNEKLFF
TRBV27,TRBJ1-2,CASSFSGNYGYTF
TRBV11-2,TRBJ1-2,CASSPTDSYGYTF
TRBV11-2,TRBJ2-7,CASSLLQGAVRNQYF
TRBV6-1,TRBJ1-5,CASSEMGGNQPQHF
TRBV14,TRBJ2-7,CASSPGLAGSYEQYF
TRBV5-1,TRBJ2-7,CASSLDGTSGGYF
TRBV5-4,TRBJ1-6,CASSLYRTHNSPLHF